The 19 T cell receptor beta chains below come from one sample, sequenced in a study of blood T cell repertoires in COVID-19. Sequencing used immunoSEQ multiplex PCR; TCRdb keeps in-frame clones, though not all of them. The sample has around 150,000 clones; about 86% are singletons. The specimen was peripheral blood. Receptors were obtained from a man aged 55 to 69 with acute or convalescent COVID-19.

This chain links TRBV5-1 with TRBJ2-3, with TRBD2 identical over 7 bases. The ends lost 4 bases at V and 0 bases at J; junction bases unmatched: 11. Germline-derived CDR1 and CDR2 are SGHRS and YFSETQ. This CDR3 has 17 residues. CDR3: CASSLSRGSGSTDTQYF. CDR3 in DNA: TGCGCCAGCAGCCTATCTCGAGGTAGCGGGAGCACAGATACGCAGTATTTT. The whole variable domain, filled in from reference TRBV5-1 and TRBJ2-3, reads KAGVTQTPRYLIKTRGQQVTLSCSPISGHRSVSWYQQTPGQGLQFLFEYFSETQRNKGNFPGRFSGRQFSNSRSEMNVSTLELGDSALYLCASSLSRGSGSTDTQYFGPGTRLTVL.

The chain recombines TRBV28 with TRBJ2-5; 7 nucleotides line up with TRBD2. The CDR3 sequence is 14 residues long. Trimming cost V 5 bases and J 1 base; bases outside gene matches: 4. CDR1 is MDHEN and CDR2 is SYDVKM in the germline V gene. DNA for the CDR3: TGTGCCAGCAGTGCCCCGGGGGGCCAAGAGACCCAGTACTTC. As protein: CASSAPGGQETQYF.

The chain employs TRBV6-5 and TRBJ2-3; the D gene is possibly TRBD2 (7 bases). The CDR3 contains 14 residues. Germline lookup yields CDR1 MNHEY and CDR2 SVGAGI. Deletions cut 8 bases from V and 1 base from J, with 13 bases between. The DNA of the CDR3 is TGTGCCAGCGGGGAGGGGGTTGGCACAGATACGCAGTATTTT. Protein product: CASGEGVGTDTQYF.

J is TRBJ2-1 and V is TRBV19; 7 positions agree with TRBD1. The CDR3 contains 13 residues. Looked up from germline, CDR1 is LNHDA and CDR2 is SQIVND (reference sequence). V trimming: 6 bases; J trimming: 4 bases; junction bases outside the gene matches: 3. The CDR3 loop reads CASSPRGYNEQFF. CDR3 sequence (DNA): TGTGCCAGTAGCCCCAGGGGGTACAATGAGCAGTTCTTC.

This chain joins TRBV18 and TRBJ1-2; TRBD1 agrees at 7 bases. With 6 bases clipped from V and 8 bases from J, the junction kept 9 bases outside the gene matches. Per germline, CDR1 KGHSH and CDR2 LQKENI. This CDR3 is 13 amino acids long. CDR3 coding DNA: TGTGCCAGCTCCCGCCAGGGGGAAAGCGGCTACACCTTC. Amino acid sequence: CASSRQGESGYTF. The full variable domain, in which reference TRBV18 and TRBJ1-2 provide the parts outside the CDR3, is NAGVMQNPRHLVRRRGQEARLRCSPMKGHSHVYWYRQLPEEGLKFMVYLQKENIIDESGMPKERFSAEFPKEGPSILRIQQVVRGDSAAYFCASSRQGESGYTFGSGTRLTVV.

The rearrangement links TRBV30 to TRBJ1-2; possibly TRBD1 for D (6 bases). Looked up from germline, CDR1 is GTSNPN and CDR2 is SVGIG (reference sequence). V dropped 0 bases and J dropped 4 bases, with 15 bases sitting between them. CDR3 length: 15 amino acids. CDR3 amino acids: CAWSVPGGAAYGYTF. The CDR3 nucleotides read TGTGCCTGGAGTGTACCGGGGGGCGCCGCCTATGGCTACACCTTC.

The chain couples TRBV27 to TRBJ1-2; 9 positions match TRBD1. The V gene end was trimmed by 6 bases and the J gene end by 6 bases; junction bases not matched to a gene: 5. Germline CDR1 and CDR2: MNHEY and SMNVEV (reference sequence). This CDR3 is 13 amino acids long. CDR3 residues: CASSRNRGHGYTF. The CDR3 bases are TGTGCCAGCAGCCGAAACAGGGGGCATGGCTACACCTTC.

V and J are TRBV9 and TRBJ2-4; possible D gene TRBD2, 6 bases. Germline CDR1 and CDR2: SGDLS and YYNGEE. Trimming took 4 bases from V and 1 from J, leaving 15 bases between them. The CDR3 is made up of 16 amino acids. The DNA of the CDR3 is TGTGCCAGCAGCCCTTCCGGCGGGAAGGCCAAAAACATTCAGTACTTC. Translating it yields CASSPSGGKAKNIQYF.

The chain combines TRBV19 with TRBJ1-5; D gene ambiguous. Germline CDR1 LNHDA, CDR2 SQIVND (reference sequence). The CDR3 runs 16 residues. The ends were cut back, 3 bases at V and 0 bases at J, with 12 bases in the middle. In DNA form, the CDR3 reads TGTGCCAGTAGTATGCTCAGAACGTATAGCAATCAGCCCCAGCATTTT. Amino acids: CASSMLRTYSNQPQHF.

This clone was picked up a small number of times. The CDR3 bases are TGTGCCACCAGCATGCCGACAGGGGGTAGCAATCAGCCCCAGCATTTT. Residues: CATSMPTGGSNQPQHF. The chain carries TRBV15 and TRBJ1-5, with 9 bases identical to TRBD1. Germline lookup yields CDR1 LNHNV and CDR2 YYDKDF (reference sequence). V dropped 4 bases and J dropped 0; count of bases not matched to a gene: 4. CDR3 length: 16 amino acids.

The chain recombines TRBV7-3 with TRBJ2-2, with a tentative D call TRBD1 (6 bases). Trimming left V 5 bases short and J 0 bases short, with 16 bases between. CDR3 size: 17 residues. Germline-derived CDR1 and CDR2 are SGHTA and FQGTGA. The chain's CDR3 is CASSPTSRGPNTGELFF. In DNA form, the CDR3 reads TGTGCCAGCAGCCCAACGTCCAGGGGTCCGAACACCGGGGAGCTGTTTTTT.

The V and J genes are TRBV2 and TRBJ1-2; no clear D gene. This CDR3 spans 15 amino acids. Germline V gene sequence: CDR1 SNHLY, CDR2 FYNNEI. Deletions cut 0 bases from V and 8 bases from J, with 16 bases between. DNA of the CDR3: TGTGCCAGCAGTGAAGCTTCGTCCAGCACTAAGGGCTACACCTTC. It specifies CASSEASSSTKGYTF.

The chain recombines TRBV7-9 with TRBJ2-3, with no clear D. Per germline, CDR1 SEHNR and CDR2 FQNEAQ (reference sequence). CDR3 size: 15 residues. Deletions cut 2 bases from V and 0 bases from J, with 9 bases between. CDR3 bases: TGTGCCAGCAGCTTATACCTAGACAGCACAGATACGCAGTATTTT. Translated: CASSLYLDSTDTQYF.

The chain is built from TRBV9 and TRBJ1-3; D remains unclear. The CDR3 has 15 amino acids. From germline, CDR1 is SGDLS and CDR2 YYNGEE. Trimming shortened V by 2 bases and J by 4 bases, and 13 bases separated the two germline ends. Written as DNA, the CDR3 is TGTGCCAGCAGCGTCGGCTTAGCCTCCGGAAACACCATATATTTT. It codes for CASSVGLASGNTIYF.

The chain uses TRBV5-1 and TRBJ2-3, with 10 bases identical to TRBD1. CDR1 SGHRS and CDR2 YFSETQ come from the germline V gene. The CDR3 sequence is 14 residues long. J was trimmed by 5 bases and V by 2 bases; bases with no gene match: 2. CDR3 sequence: CASSFDRGRDTQYF. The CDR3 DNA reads TGCGCCAGCAGCTTCGACAGGGGGCGAGATACGCAGTATTTT.

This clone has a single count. CDR3 protein: CASSLRDRDYGYTF. DNA for the CDR3: TGTGCCAGCAGCCTCCGGGACAGGGATTATGGCTACACCTTC. The gene calls are TRBV27 and TRBJ1-2; the match to TRBD1 covers 9 bases. Germline V gives CDR1 MNHEY, CDR2 SMNVEV (reference sequence). The CDR3 totals 14 residues. Trimming took 6 bases from V and 5 from J; bases not matched to a gene: 7.

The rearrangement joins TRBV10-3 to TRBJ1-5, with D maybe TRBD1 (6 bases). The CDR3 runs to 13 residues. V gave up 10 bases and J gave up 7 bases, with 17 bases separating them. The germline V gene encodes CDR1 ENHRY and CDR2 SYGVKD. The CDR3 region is CATQGQGGQPQHF. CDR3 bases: TGTGCCACCCAGGGGCAGGGAGGGCAGCCCCAGCATTTT.

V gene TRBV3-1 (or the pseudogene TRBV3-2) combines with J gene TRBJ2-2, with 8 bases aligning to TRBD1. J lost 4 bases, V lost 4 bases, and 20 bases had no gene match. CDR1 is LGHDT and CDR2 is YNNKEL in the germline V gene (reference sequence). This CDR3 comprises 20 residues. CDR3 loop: CASSPKKGDRRGRSTGELFF. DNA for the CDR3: TGTGCCAGCAGCCCTAAGAAGGGGGACAGGCGAGGTCGGAGCACCGGGGAGCTGTTTTTT.

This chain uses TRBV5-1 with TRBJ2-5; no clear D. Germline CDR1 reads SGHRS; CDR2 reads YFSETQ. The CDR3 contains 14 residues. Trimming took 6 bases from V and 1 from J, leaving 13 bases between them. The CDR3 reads CASTQLGAQETQYF. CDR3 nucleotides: TGCGCCAGCACTCAATTGGGCGCCCAAGAGACCCAGTACTTC.